The rows below give T cell receptor beta chains drawn from one sample of a study of blood T cell repertoires in COVID-19. The data were produced by immunoSEQ multiplex PCR, yet TCRdb's version contains in-frame clones alone and is incomplete. The repertoire holds over 450,000 clones, with 89% as singletons. Sequences were obtained from peripheral blood. The receptors stem from a man younger than 30 with COVID-19, enrolled during active disease. Both conserved end residues are trimmed from each CDR3.

j_call v_call cdr3_aa
TRBJ1-5 TRBV2 ASHREQGTGQPQH
TRBJ2-3 TRBV5-5 ASSLGAGRADTQY
TRBJ1-2 TRBV15 ATSDDRGNYGYT
TRBJ2-7 TRBV30 AWSVVTQGIHEQY
TRBJ1-2 TRBV2 ASGTIGYT
TRBJ1-6 TRBV4-1 ASSSDRMVGVYNSPLH
TRBJ2-7 TRBV27 ASTYSGTGVLEQY
TRBJ1-2 TRBV18 ASSPVAGLTTTNGYT
TRBJ2-7 TRBV2 ASRRSGTGDPYEQY
TRBJ2-1 TRBV19 ASTLSPLAGGANEQF
TRBJ2-5 TRBV2 ASSTGGTQY
TRBJ2-3 TRBV27 ASRSLAGRSTDTQY
TRBJ2-3 TRBV5-4 ASSLLGLAGTSTDTQY
TRBJ2-5 TRBV5-4 ASSVPGEETQY
TRBJ2-1 TRBV5-1 ASTHGGSYNEQF
TRBJ2-3 TRBV11-3 ASSLGLAGTTADTQY
TRBJ2-3 TRBV7-9 ASSLGLAVSADTQY
TRBJ2-1 TRBV6-6 ASSPTEREIGNEQF
TRBJ2-5 TRBV11-2 ASSLFPQGQETQY
TRBJ2-6 TRBV2 ASRQETGANVLT
TRBJ2-3 TRBV7-9 ASSSKDTQY
TRBJ1-4 TRBV27 ASSLSGSVPYEKLF
TRBJ2-7 TRBV11-2 ASSLVAGVYEQY
TRBJ1-5 TRBV19 ASTIRDTNQPQH
TRBJ2-1 TRBV6-5 ASPGGSRSYNEQF
TRBJ2-2 TRBV11-3 ASSPVSGFTGELF
TRBJ2-3 TRBV10-3 AISPAGGPTDTQY
TRBJ1-5 TRBV29-1 SVQTGQGPNQPQH
TRBJ2-7 TRBV6-6 ASSPPGQGSSYEQY
TRBJ2-7 TRBV3-1/TRBV3-2 ASTFNGAPDMY